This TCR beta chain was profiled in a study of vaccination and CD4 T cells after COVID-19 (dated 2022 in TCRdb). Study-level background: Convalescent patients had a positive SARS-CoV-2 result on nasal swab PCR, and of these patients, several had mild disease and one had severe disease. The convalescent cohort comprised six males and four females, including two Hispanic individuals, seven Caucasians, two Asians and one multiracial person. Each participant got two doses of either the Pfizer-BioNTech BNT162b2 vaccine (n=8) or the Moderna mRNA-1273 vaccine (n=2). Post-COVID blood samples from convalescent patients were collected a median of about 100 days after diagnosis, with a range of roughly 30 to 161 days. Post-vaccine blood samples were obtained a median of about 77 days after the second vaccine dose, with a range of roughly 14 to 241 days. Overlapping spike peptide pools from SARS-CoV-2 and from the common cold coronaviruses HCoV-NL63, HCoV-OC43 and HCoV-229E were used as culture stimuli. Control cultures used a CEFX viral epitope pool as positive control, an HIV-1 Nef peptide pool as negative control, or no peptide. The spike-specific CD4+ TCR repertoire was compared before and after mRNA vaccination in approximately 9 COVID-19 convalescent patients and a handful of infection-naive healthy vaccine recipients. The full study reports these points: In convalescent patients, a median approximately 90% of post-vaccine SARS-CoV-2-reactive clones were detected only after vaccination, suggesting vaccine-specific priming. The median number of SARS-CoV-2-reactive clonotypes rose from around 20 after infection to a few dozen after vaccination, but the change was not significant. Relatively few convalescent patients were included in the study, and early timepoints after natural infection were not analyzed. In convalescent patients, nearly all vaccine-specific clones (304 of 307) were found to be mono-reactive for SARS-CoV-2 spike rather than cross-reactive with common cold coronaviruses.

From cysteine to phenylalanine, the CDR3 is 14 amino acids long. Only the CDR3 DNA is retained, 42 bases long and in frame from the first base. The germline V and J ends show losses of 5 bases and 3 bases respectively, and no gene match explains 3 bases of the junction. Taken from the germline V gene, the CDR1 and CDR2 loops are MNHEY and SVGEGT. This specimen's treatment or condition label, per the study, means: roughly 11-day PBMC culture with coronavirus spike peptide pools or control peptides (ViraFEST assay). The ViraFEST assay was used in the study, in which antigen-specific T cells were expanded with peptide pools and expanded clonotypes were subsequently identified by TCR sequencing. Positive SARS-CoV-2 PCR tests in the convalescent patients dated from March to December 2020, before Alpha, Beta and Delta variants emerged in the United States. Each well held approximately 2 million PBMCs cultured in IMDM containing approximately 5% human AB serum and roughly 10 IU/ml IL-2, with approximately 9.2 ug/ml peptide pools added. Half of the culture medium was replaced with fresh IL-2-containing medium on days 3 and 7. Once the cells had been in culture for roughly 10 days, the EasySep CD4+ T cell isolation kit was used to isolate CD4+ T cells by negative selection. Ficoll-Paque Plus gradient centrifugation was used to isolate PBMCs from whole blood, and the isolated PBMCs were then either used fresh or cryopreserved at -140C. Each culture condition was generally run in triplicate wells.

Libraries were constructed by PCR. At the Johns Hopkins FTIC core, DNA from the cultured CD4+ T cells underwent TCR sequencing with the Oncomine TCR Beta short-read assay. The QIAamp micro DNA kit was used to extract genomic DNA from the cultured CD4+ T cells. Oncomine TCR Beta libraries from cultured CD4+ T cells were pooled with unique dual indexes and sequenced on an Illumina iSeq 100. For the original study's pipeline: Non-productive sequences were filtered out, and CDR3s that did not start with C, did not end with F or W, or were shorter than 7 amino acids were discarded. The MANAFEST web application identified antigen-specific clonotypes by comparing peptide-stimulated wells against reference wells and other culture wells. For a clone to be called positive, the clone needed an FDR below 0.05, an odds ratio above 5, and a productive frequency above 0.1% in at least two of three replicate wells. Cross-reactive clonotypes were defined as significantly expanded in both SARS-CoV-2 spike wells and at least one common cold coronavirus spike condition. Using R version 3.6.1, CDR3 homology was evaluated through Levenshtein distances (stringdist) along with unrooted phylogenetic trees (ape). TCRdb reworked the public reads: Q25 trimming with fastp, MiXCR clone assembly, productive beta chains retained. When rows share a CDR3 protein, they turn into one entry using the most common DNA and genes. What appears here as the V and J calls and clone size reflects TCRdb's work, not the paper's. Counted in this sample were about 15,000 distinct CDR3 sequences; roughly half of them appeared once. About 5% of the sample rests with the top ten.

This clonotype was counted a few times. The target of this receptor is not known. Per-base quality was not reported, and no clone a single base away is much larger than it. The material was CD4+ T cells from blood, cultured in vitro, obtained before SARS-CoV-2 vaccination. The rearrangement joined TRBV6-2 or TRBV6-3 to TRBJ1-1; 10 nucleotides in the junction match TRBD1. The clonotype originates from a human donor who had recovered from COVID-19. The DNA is TGTGCCAGCAGTAGCGGGACAGGGGACACTGAAGCTTTCTTT. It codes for CASSSGTGDTEAFF.